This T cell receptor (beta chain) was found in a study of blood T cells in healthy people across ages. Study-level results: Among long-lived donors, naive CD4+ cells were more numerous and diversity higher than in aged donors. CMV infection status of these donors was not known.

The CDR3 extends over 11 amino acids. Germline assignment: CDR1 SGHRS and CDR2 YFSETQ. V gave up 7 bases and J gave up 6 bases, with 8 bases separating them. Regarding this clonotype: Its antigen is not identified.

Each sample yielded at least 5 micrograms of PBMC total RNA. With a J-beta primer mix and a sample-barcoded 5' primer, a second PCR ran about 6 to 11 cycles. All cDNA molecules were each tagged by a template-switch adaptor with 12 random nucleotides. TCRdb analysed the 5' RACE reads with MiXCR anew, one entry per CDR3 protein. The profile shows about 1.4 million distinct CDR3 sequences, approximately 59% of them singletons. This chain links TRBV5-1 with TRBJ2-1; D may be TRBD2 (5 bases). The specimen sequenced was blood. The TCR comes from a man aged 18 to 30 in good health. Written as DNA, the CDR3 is TGCGCCAGCGGCGAGGGCAATGAGCAGTTCTTC. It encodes CASGEGNEQFF.